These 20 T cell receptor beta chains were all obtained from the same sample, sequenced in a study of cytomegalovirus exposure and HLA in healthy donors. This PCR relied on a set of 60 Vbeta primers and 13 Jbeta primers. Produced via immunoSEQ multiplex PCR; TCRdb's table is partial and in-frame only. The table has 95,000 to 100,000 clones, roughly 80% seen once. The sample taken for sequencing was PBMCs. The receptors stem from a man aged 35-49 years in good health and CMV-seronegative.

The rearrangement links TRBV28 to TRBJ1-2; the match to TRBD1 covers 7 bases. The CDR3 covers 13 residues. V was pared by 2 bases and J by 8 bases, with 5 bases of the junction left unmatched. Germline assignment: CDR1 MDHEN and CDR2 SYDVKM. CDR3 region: CASSLEGARGYTF. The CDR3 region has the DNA TGTGCCAGCAGTTTAGAGGGGGCGAGGGGCTACACCTTC.

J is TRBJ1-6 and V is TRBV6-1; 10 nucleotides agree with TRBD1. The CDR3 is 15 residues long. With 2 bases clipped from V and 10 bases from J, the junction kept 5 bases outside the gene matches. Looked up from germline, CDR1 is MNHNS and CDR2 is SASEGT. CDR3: CASSEQDRGHSPLHF. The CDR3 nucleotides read TGTGCCAGCAGTGAACAAGACAGGGGGCACTCACCCCTCCACTTT.

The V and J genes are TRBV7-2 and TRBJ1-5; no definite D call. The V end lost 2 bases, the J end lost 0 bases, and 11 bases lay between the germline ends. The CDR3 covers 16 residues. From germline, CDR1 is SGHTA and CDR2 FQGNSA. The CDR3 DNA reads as TGTGCCAGCAGCTTACGGGTCCCCTATAGCAATCAGCCCCAGCATTTT. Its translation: CASSLRVPYSNQPQHF.

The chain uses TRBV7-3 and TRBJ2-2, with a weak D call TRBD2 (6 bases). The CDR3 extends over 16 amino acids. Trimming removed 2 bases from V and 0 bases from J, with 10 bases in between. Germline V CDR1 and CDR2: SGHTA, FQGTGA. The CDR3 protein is CASSLVGTSNTGELFF. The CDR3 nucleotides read TGTGCCAGCAGCTTAGTTGGGACTTCGAACACCGGGGAGCTGTTTTTT.

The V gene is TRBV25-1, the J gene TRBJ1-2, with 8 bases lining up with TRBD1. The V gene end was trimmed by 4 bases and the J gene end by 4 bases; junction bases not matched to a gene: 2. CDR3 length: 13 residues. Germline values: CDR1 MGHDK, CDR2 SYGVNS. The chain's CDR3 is CASSVGTGYGYTF. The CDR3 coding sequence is TGTGCCAGCAGTGTCGGGACAGGCTATGGCTACACCTTC.

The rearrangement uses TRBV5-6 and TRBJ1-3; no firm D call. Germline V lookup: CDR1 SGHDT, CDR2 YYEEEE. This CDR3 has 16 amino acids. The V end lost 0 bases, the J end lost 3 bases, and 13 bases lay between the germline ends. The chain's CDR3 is CASSLGGNTDGNTIYF. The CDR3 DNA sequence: TGTGCCAGCAGCTTGGGAGGGAACACAGATGGAAACACCATATATTTT.

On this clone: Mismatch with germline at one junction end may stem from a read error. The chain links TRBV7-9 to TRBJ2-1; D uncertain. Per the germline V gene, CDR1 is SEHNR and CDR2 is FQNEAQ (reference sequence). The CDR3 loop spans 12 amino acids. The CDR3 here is CSSSLIQPEQFF. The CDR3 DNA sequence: TGTTCCAGCAGCCTGATACAACCTGAGCAGTTCTTC.

The DNA of the CDR3 is TGTGCCAGCAGCTTACAGGGTCCCTACGAGCAGTACGTC. It codes for CASSLQGPYEQYV. The chain couples TRBV13 to TRBJ2-7; D is possibly TRBD1 (5 bases). Trimming shortened V by 2 bases and J by 2 bases, and 7 bases separated the two germline ends. Germline V gene lookup returns CDR1 PRHDT and CDR2 FYEKMQ (reference sequence). The CDR3 covers 13 residues.

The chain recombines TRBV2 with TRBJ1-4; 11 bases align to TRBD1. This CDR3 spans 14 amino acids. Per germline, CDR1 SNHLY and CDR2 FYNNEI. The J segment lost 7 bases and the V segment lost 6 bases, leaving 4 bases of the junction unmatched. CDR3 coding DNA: TGTGCCAGCAGAGCCGGGACAGGGGGTGAAAAACTGTTTTTT. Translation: CASRAGTGGEKLFF.

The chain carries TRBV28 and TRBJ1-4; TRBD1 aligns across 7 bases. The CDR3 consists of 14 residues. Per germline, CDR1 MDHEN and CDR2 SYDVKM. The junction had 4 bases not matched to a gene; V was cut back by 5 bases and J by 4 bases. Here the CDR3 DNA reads TGTGCCAGCAGTCGACAGGGCAGTAATGAAAAACTGTTTTTT. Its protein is CASSRQGSNEKLFF.

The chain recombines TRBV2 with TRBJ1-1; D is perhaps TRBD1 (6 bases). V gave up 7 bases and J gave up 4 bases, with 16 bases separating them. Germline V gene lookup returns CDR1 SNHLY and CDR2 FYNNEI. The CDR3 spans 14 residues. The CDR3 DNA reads TGTGCCAGCAAGAACAGGGAGAGTACCACTGAAGCTTTCTTT. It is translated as CASKNRESTTEAFF.

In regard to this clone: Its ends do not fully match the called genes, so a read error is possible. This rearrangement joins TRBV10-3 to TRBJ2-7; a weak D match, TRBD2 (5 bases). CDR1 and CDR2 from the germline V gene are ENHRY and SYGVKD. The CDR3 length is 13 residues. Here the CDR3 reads CASSESGSYEQYF. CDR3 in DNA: TGTGCCAGCAGTGAATCTGGGAGCTACGAGCAGTACTTC.

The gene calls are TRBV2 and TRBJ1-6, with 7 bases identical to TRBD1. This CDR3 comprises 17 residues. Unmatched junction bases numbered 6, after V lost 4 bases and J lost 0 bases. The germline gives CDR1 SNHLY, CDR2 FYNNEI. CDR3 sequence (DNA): TGTGCCAGCAGTGGGGACAGTCGGAGCTCCTATAATTCACCCCTCCACTTT. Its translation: CASSGDSRSSYNSPLHF.

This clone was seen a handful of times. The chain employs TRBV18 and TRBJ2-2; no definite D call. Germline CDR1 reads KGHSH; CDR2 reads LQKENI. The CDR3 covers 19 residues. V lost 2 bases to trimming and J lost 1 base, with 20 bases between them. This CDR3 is CASSPAYLVNLWNTGELFF. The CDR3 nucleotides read TGTGCCAGCTCACCAGCCTACTTGGTCAACCTGTGGAACACCGGGGAGCTGTTTTTT.

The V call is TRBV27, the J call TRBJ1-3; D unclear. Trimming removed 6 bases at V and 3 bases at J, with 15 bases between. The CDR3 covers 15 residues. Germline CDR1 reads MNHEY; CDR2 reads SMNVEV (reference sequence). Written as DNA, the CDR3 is TGTGCCAGCAGAGCCGCCGGGGAAGGTGGAAACACCATATATTTT. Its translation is CASRAAGEGGNTIYF.

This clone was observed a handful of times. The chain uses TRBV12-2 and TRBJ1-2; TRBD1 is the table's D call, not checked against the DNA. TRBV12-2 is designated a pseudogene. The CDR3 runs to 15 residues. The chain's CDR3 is CASRHSGQGEHGYTF. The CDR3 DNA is TGTGCAAGTCGCCACTCCGGACAGGGGGAACATGGCTACACCTTC.

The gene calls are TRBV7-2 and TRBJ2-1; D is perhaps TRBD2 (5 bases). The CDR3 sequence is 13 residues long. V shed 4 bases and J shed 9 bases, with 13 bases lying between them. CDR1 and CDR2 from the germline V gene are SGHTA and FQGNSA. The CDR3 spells CASSSYYSGEQFF. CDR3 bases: TGTGCCAGCAGCTCGTACTACAGCGGTGAGCAGTTCTTC.

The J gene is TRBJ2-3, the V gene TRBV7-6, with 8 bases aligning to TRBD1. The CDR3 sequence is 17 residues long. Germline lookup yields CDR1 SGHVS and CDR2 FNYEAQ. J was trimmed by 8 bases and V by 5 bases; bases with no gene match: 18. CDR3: CASSPSLTQGAYTTQYF. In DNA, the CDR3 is TGTGCCAGCAGCCCTTCCTTGACCCAGGGGGCTTATACTACGCAGTATTTT.

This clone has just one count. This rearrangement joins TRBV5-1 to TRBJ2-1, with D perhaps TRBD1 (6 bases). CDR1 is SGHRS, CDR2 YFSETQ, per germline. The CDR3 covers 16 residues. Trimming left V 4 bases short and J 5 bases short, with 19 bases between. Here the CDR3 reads CASSRTTGSLNNEQFF. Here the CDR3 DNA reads TGCGCCAGCAGCAGGACCACAGGGTCCCTAAACAATGAGCAGTTCTTC.

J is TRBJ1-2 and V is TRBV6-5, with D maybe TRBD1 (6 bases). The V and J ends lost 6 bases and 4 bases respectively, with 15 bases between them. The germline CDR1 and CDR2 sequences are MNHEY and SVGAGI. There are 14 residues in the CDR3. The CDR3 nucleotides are TGTGCCAGCAGCCTGGACAGAACTTCCTATGGCTACACCTTC. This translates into CASSLDRTSYGYTF.